Listed below are T cell receptor beta chains from one sample, sequenced in a study of CD8+CD57+ T cells in acquired aplastic anemia. MiXCR, run by TCRdb on the reads, gives a single entry per CDR3 protein. Here the sample spans approximately 470,000 distinct CDR3 sequences, around 32% being singletons. The sample was sorted CD4+, CD8+, or CD8+CD57+ T cells (not recorded which) from PBMCs. These TCRs come from a human donor with aplastic anemia. CDR3s leave out the opening cysteine and the closing phenylalanine or tryptophan. Each record gives: clone size, V gene, J gene, CDR3 protein. Size tells how often a clone was seen (once, few, many) or the class of an expanded clone, and some rows leave it out.

clone_size: few
v_call: TRBV19
j_call: TRBJ1-1
cdr3_aa: ASSRDWGLNTEAF

clone_size: many
v_call: TRBV15
j_call: TRBJ2-1
cdr3_aa: ATSPQLQGNEQF

clone_size: many
v_call: TRBV24-1
j_call: TRBJ2-2
cdr3_aa: ATSDTGLTGELF

clone_size: -
v_call: TRBV6-2/TRBV6-3
j_call: TRBJ2-1
cdr3_aa: ASSYRGNNEQF

clone_size: few
v_call: TRBV10-2
j_call: TRBJ1-5
cdr3_aa: ASSGVDRAQPQH

clone_size: -
v_call: TRBV11-2
j_call: TRBJ1-1
cdr3_aa: ASSFLRGIQRNTEAF

clone_size: -
v_call: TRBV14
j_call: TRBJ2-1
cdr3_aa: ASSRAGRLNEQF

clone_size: many
v_call: TRBV4-3
j_call: TRBJ2-7
cdr3_aa: ASSQDGRSYEQY

clone_size: many
v_call: TRBV25-1
j_call: TRBJ2-7
cdr3_aa: ASSIHGTGGEQY

clone_size: many
v_call: TRBV9
j_call: TRBJ1-2
cdr3_aa: ASSETHNRDTNYGYT

clone_size: many
v_call: TRBV6-5
j_call: TRBJ1-6
cdr3_aa: ASSTRGTANSPLH

clone_size: -
v_call: TRBV29-1
j_call: TRBJ1-4
cdr3_aa: SAYGQGDEKLF

clone_size: many
v_call: TRBV2
j_call: TRBJ2-5
cdr3_aa: ASGVGFQETQY

clone_size: many
v_call: TRBV2
j_call: TRBJ2-3
cdr3_aa: ASSASSDTQY

clone_size: many
v_call: TRBV19
j_call: TRBJ2-7
cdr3_aa: ASSPWDSGNEQY

clone_size: many
v_call: TRBV24-1
j_call: TRBJ2-1
cdr3_aa: ATSSGRSSYNEQF

clone_size: once
v_call: TRBV4-2
j_call: TRBJ2-2
cdr3_aa: ASSQSGREGSGELF

clone_size: many
v_call: TRBV19
j_call: TRBJ2-1
cdr3_aa: ASTGNRGREQF

clone_size: few
v_call: TRBV2
j_call: TRBJ2-7
cdr3_aa: ASSPSGRASDEQY

clone_size: many
v_call: TRBV2
j_call: TRBJ1-6
cdr3_aa: ASSPPEGRGSPLH

clone_size: -
v_call: TRBV3-1
j_call: TRBJ1-2
cdr3_aa: ASSQEGTGGGYT

clone_size: many
v_call: TRBV9
j_call: TRBJ1-2
cdr3_aa: ASSVDFRTAPYGYT

clone_size: -
v_call: TRBV19
j_call: TRBJ1-2
cdr3_aa: ASIPRQTINYGYT

clone_size: -
v_call: TRBV4-2
j_call: TRBJ2-2
cdr3_aa: ASSLLREGGTRSGGELF